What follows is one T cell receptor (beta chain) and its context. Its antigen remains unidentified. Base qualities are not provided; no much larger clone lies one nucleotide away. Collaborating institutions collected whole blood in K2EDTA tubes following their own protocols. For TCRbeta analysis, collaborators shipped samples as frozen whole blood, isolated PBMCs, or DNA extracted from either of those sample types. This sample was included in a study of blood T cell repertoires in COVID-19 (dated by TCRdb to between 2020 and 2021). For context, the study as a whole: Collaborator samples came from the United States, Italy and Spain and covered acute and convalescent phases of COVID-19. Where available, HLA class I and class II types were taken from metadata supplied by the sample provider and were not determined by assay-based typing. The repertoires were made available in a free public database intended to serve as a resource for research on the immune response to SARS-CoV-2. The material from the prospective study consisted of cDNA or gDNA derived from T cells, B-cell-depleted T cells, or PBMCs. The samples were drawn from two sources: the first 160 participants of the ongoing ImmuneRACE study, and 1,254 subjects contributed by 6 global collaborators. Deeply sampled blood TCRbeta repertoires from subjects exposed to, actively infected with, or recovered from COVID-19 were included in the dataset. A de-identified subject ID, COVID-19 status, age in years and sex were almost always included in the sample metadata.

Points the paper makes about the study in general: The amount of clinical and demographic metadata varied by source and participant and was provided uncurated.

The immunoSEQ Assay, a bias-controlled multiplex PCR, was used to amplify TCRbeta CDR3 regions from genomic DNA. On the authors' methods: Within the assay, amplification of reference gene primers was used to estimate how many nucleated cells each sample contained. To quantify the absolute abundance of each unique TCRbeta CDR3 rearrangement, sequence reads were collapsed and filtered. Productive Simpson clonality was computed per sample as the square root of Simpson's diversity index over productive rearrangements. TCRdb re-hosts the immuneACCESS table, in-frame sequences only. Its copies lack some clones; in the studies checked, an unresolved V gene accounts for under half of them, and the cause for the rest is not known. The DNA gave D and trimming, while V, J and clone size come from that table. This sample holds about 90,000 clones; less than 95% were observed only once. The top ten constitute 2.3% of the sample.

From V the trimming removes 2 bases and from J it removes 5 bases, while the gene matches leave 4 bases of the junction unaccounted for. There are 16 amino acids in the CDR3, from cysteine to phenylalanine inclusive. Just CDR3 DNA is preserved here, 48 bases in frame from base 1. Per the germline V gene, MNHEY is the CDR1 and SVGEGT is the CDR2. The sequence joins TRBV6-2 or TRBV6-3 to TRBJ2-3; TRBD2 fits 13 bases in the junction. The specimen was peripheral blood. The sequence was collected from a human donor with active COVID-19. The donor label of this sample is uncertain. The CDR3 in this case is CASSYTSGGVKDTQYF. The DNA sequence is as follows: TGTGCCAGCAGTTACACTAGCGGGGGGGTTAAAGATACGCAGTATTTT.